This T cell receptor (beta chain) was sequenced during a study of technical replicates of blood from several donors. Sequenced by immunoSEQ multiplex PCR; TCRdb stores in-frame clones only, minus some. Among some 94,000 clones, roughly 95% were seen once, and the ten largest hold around 0.4%. J was trimmed by 4 bases and V by 7 bases; bases with no gene match: 7. Germline V CDR1 and CDR2: LNHDA, SQIVND (reference sequence). The CDR3 sequence is 14 residues long. This sequence was found in a human donor in good health. V gene TRBV19 combines with J gene TRBJ2-7; TRBD2 agrees at 10 bases. Sequenced material: T cells isolated from PBMCs. CDR3 region: CASTTGTSAYEQYF. DNA for the CDR3: TGTGCCAGTACTACCGGGACTAGCGCGTACGAGCAGTACTTC.